This TCR beta chain is drawn from a study of blood T cell repertoires in COVID-19. V was clipped by 0 bases and J by 7 bases; unmatched bases: 2. The CDR3 is 14 amino acids. Germline V gene sequence: CDR1 MNHEY, CDR2 SVGEGT. Using immunoSEQ multiplex PCR, the repertoire was profiled, and TCRdb retains in-frame clones only, with some absent. The sample lists a few hundred thousand clones; roughly 86% were seen once. The clonotype comes from a woman between 65 and 79 years old with active or convalescent COVID-19. The sample taken for sequencing was peripheral blood. The chain employs TRBV6-2 or TRBV6-3 and TRBJ1-1, with 10 bases fitting TRBD1. The CDR3 loop reads CASSYSGQGGEAFF. DNA for the CDR3: TGTGCCAGCAGTTACTCTGGACAGGGGGGTGAAGCTTTCTTT.